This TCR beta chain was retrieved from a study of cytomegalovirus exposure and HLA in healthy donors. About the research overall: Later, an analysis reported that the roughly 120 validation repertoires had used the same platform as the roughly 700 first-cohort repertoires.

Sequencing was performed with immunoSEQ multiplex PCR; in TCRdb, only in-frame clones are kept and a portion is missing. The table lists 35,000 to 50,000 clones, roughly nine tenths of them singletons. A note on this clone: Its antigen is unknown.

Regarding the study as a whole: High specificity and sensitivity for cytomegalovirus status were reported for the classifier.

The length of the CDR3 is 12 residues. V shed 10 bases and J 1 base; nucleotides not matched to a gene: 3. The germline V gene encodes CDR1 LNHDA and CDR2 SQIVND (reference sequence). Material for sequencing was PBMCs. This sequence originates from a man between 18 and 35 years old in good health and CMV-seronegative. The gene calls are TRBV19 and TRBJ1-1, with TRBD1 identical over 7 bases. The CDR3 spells CATRTGNTEAFF. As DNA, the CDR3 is TGTGCCACCAGGACAGGGAACACTGAAGCTTTCTTT. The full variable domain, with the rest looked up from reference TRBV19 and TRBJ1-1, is DGGITQSPKYLFRKEGQNVTLSCEQNLNHDAMYWYRQDPGQGLRLIYYSQIVNDFQKGDIAEGYSVSREKKESFPLTVTSAQKNPTAFYLCATRTGNTEAFFGQGTRLTVV.